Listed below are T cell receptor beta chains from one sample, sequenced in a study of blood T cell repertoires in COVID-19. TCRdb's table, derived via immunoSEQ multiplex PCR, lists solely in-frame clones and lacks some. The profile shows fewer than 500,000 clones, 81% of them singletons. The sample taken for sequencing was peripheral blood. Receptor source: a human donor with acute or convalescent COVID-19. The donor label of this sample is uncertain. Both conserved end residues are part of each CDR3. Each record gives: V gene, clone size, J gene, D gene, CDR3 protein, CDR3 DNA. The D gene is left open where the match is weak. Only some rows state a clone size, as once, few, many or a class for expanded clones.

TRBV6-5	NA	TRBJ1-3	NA	CASSYSRFSGNTIYF	TGTGCCAGCAGTTACAGTAGATTCTCTGGAAACACCATATATTTT
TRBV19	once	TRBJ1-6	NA	CASSTRSSYNSPLHF	TGTGCCAGTAGTACCCGGAGCTCCTATAATTCACCCCTCCACTTT
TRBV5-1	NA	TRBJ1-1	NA	CASSWADRVNTEAFF	TGCGCCAGCAGCTGGGCAGACAGAGTCAACACTGAAGCTTTCTTT
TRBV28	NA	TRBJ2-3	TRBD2	CASSSPGGGTDTQYF	TGTGCCAGCAGTTCCCCGGGGGGTGGCACAGATACGCAGTATTTT
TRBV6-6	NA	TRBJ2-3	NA	CASSSRTGTDTQYF	TGTGCCAGCAGTTCCCGGACAGGCACAGATACGCAGTATTTT
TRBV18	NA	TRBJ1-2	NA	CASSPLDRVPPYGYTF	TGTGCCAGCTCACCATTGGACAGAGTCCCACCCTATGGCTACACCTTC
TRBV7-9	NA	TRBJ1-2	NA	CASSPLGEGRNGYTF	TGTGCCAGCAGCCCACTTGGGGAGGGAAGGAATGGCTACACCTTC
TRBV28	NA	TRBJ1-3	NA	CASSLRGTVGNTIYF	TGTGCCAGCAGTTTGCGGGGGACTGTTGGAAACACCATATATTTT
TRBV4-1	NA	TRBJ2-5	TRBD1	CASSQPGTGAKETQYF	TGCGCCAGCAGCCAGCCCGGGACAGGGGCTAAGGAGACCCAGTACTTC
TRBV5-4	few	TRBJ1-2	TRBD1	CASSSPGQLNYGYTF	TGTGCCAGCAGCTCCCCGGGACAGTTAAACTATGGCTACACCTTC